The 20 T cell receptor beta chains given below trace back to one sample, sequenced in a study of technical replicates of blood from four donors. The protocol was immunoSEQ multiplex PCR, while the TCRdb copy is restricted to in-frame clones and leaves out a portion. This sample carries about 68,000 clones, less than 98% of them seen once, and the ten largest clones take about 0.26%. Sequencing used T cells isolated from PBMCs. The receptors stem from a human donor in good health.

The rearrangement uses TRBV2 and TRBJ1-2; D is unresolved. The V gene's germline CDR1 is SNHLY and CDR2 FYNNEI. The CDR3 contains 10 residues. V was trimmed by 9 bases and J by 8 bases, leaving 10 bases between them. The CDR3 DNA is TGTGCCAGATTCCTAAAGGGCTACACCTTC. Protein sequence: CARFLKGYTF.

The genes are TRBV18 and TRBJ1-4; no definite D call. Germline V CDR1 and CDR2: KGHSH, LQKENI. Trimming took 2 bases from V and 8 from J, leaving 15 bases between them. The CDR3 has 15 amino acids. DNA of the CDR3: TGTGCCAGCTCACCATTGGGTACAAGAGGGGAAAAACTGTTTTTT. Amino acid sequence: CASSPLGTRGEKLFF.

The V gene is TRBV7-2, the J gene TRBJ2-3; 10 bases align to TRBD2. Per germline, CDR1 SGHTA and CDR2 FQGNSA. Germline trimming cut 5 bases from V and 5 bases from J; bases unmatched to any gene: 7. The CDR3 spans 15 residues. The CDR3 sequence: CASSPSGRARDTQYF. The CDR3 coding sequence is TGTGCCAGCAGCCCCAGCGGGAGGGCCAGAGATACGCAGTATTTT.

The chain couples TRBV19 to TRBJ2-1; weak D call: TRBD1 (6 bases). Germline CDR1 and CDR2: LNHDA and SQIVND (reference sequence). V lost 3 bases to trimming and J lost 1 base, with 19 bases between them. The CDR3 runs 18 residues. The CDR3 is CASSMHYYNTGSYNEQFF. The CDR3 DNA reads as TGTGCCAGTAGTATGCACTACTATAATACAGGGTCCTACAATGAGCAGTTCTTC.

The chain links TRBV9 to TRBJ2-1; 8 bases line up with TRBD2. With V trimmed by 4 bases and J by 4 bases, 7 bases remained unmatched. The CDR3 loop spans 15 amino acids. Germline lookup yields CDR1 SGDLS and CDR2 YYNGEE. CDR3 coding DNA: TGTGCCAGCAGCTATAGCGGGAACCTATACAATGAGCAGTTCTTC. This codes for CASSYSGNLYNEQFF.

Comment on this clone: This sample includes further DNA sequences coding for the same CDR3. The chain uses TRBV19 and TRBJ1-1; 8 bases fit TRBD1. Looked up from germline, CDR1 is LNHDA and CDR2 is SQIVND (reference sequence). This CDR3 contains 12 residues. With V trimmed by 9 bases and J by 1 base, 1 base remained unmatched. This CDR3 reads CASGTGNTEAFF. The DNA of the CDR3 is TGTGCCAGCGGGACAGGGAACACTGAAGCTTTCTTT.

The genes are TRBV5-1 and TRBJ2-2; D is possibly TRBD1 (6 bases). CDR1 and CDR2 from the germline V gene are SGHRS and YFSETQ. V was clipped by 2 bases and J by 6 bases, with 11 bases between them. This CDR3 region has 14 residues. For the CDR3, the DNA is TGCGCCAGCAGCTTAAACAGGGCCCCCGGGGAGCTGTTTTTT. Translated: CASSLNRAPGELFF.

The chain employs TRBV4-2 and TRBJ1-5; D unresolved. The V gene lost 3 bases and the J gene lost 3 bases, with 3 bases spanning the gap. Germline lookup yields CDR1 LGHNA and CDR2 YNFKEQ. There are 12 residues in the CDR3. The CDR3 loop reads CASSQANQPQHF. The CDR3 DNA reads as TGTGCCAGCAGCCAGGCCAATCAGCCCCAGCATTTT.

This chain connects TRBV18 to TRBJ2-1, with D possibly being TRBD2 (5 bases). Germline CDR1 reads KGHSH; CDR2 reads LQKENI. V lost 2 bases and J lost 7, with 9 bases in between. CDR3 length: 13 amino acids. CDR3: CASSPRTQNEQFF. CDR3 nucleotides: TGTGCCAGCTCACCAAGGACTCAAAATGAGCAGTTCTTC.

The chain carries TRBV27 and TRBJ2-7; perhaps TRBD2 as D (5 bases). The CDR3 contains 14 residues. Germline assignment: CDR1 MNHEY and CDR2 SMNVEV (reference sequence). The V gene lost 4 bases and the J gene lost 5 bases, with 15 bases spanning the gap. This CDR3 is CASSWMRGSDEQYF. The CDR3, as DNA: TGTGCCAGCAGTTGGATGCGAGGGTCGGACGAGCAGTACTTC.

This rearrangement joins TRBV6-6 to TRBJ2-7, with TRBD1 matching 9 bases. The V gene end was trimmed by 5 bases and the J gene end by 5 bases; junction bases not matched to a gene: 7. CDR1 and CDR2 (germline): MNHNY, SVGAGI (reference sequence). This CDR3 spans 14 amino acids. The CDR3 loop reads CASSLGQGNHEQYF. The CDR3 DNA is TGTGCCAGCAGTCTGGGACAGGGTAACCACGAGCAGTACTTC.

The V gene is TRBV11-3, the J gene TRBJ2-7, with no clear D. Germline CDR1 reads SGHNT; CDR2 reads YENEEA. V was shortened by 2 bases and J by 4 bases, with 3 bases between the two germline ends. The CDR3 is 11 amino acids. The CDR3 is CASSLLYEQYF. CDR3 DNA: TGTGCCAGCAGCTTACTTTACGAGCAGTACTTC.

The J gene is TRBJ1-1, the V gene TRBV10-3, with unresolved D. CDR1 is ENHRY, CDR2 SYGVKD, per germline. The V and J ends lost 0 bases and 7 bases respectively, with 12 bases between them. The CDR3 is 14 amino acids. Here the CDR3 reads CAISESVDRVEAFF. The CDR3 DNA is TGTGCCATCAGTGAGTCGGTAGACCGGGTTGAAGCTTTCTTT.

The J gene is TRBJ2-3, the V gene TRBV15; TRBD2 matches 11 bases. In germline, CDR1 is LNHNV, CDR2 YYDKDF (reference sequence). The length of the CDR3 is 19 residues. The junction had 8 bases not matched to a gene; V was cut back by 0 bases and J by 0 bases. CDR3: CATSRDGTSGPMSTDTQYF. The DNA for the CDR3 is TGTGCCACCAGCAGAGATGGGACTAGCGGACCAATGAGCACAGATACGCAGTATTTT.

The chain couples TRBV7-2 to TRBJ2-1, with D perhaps matching TRBD1 (5 bases). The CDR3 spans 15 residues. The V end lost 2 bases, the J end lost 2 bases, and 10 bases lay between the germline ends. In germline, CDR1 is SGHTA, CDR2 FQGNSA. The CDR3 loop is CASSLQGRAYNEQFF. The CDR3 nucleotides are TGTGCCAGCAGCTTACAGGGTAGGGCCTACAATGAGCAGTTCTTC.

This clone was observed a single time. V and J are TRBV6-6 and TRBJ1-3; D remains ambiguous. In germline, CDR1 is MNHNY, CDR2 SVGAGI (reference sequence). Trimming took off 4 bases at V and 5 bases at J, with 3 bases between the two ends. This CDR3 has 11 residues. The CDR3 region is CASSFRNTIYF. CDR3 DNA: TGTGCCAGCAGTTTTAGAAACACCATATATTTT.

A word on this clone: Different DNA sequences within this sample yield the same CDR3. The chain combines TRBV5-1 with TRBJ2-2; D ambiguous. Germline V gene data show CDR1 as SGHRS and CDR2 as YFSETQ. This CDR3 is built from 12 residues. Trimming stripped 1 base from V and 6 bases from J, with 4 bases between. CDR3 sequence reads: CASSLSSGELFF. In nucleotides, the CDR3 is TGCGCCAGCAGCTTGTCATCCGGGGAGCTGTTTTTT. Combining the CDR3 with reference TRBV5-1 and TRBJ2-2 gives the whole variable domain KAGVTQTPRYLIKTRGQQVTLSCSPISGHRSVSWYQQTPGQGLQFLFEYFSETQRNKGNFPGRFSGRQFSNSRSEMNVSTLELGDSALYLCASSLSSGELFFGEGSRLTVL.

This clone was picked up one time. This chain connects TRBV9 to TRBJ1-2; TRBD1 agrees at 7 bases. Germline values: CDR1 SGDLS, CDR2 YYNGEE. The V gene end was trimmed by 6 bases and the J gene end by 2 bases; junction bases not matched to a gene: 1. The CDR3 length is 12 residues. The CDR3 DNA is TGTGCCAGCACGGGACAGAACTATGGCTACACCTTC. Translation: CASTGQNYGYTF.

This chain uses TRBV7-9 with TRBJ2-1; D remains ambiguous. The CDR3 has 13 amino acids. Germline assignment: CDR1 SEHNR and CDR2 FQNEAQ (reference sequence). V was trimmed by 2 bases and J by 7 bases, leaving 9 bases between them. The CDR3: CASSLYMLNEQFF. Here the CDR3 DNA reads TGTGCCAGCAGCTTATACATGTTGAATGAGCAGTTCTTC.

The chain links TRBV19 to TRBJ2-1, with TRBD2 identical over 7 bases. V lost 6 bases and J lost 4; bases outside the gene matches: 6. Looked up from germline, CDR1 is LNHDA and CDR2 is SQIVND (reference sequence). The CDR3 totals 14 residues. Here the CDR3 reads CASRGGTIYNEQFF. The DNA for the CDR3 is TGTGCCAGTAGGGGCGGGACTATATACAATGAGCAGTTCTTC.